Below are 25 T cell receptor beta chains sequenced from a single sample in a study of cytomegalovirus exposure and HLA in healthy donors. Use of 60 Vbeta and 13 Jbeta primers characterized the PCR. Clones were sequenced by immunoSEQ multiplex PCR, and TCRdb holds only the in-frame ones, with some missing. The table has about 160,000 clones, about 75% seen once. The sequencing sample was made of PBMCs. Receptors were obtained from a female donor in good health and CMV-seronegative.

The chain joins TRBV10-1 to TRBJ2-7; D perhaps matches TRBD2 (6 bases). Trimming took 8 bases from V and 1 from J, leaving 21 bases between them. The CDR3 has 16 residues. CDR1 is WNHNN, CDR2 SYGVQD, per germline (reference sequence). The DNA for the CDR3 is TGCGCCAGCCTTTACGGGAGCCGCCAGACTTCCTACGAGCAGTACTTC. Amino acids: CASLYGSRQTSYEQYF.

This rearrangement joins TRBV5-1 to TRBJ1-6, with D unresolved. The CDR3 has 16 residues. Germline values: CDR1 SGHRS, CDR2 YFSETQ. Trimming stripped 0 bases from V and 2 bases from J, with 9 bases between. CDR3 sequence: CASSLEVTAYNSPLHF. CDR3 coding DNA: TGCGCCAGCAGCTTGGAAGTTACTGCCTATAATTCACCCCTCCACTTT. Drawing the rest from reference TRBV5-1 and TRBJ1-6, the complete variable domain is KAGVTQTPRYLIKTRGQQVTLSCSPISGHRSVSWYQQTPGQGLQFLFEYFSETQRNKGNFPGRFSGRQFSNSRSEMNVSTLELGDSALYLCASSLEVTAYNSPLHFGNGTRLTVT.

In its sample, this clone was seen once. This rearrangement joins TRBV7-2 to TRBJ1-2, with a weak D call TRBD1 (6 bases). Trimming took off 3 bases at V and 0 bases at J, with 14 bases between the two ends. Germline assignment: CDR1 SGHTA and CDR2 FQGNSA. This CDR3 has 16 residues. The CDR3 nucleotides are TGTGCCAGCAGCTTCGGCGGCAGGGGCACTAACTATGGCTACACCTTC. It yields the protein CASSFGGRGTNYGYTF.

The J gene is TRBJ1-1, the V gene TRBV19, with TRBD1 identical over 8 bases. The trim removed 4 bases at V and 5 bases at J, leaving 9 bases unmatched. CDR3 size: 15 residues. Germline assignment: CDR1 LNHDA and CDR2 SQIVND (reference sequence). Here the CDR3 reads CASSTMDRVRTEAFF. In DNA, the CDR3 is TGTGCCAGTAGTACTATGGACAGGGTTCGGACTGAAGCTTTCTTT.

This clone was observed a few times. The chain carries TRBV13 and TRBJ2-7; 12 bases line up with TRBD1. V trimming: 1 base; J trimming: 4 bases; junction bases outside the gene matches: 2. Germline CDR1 is PRHDT and CDR2 is FYEKMQ (reference sequence). The CDR3 contains 15 residues. The CDR3 nucleotides read TGTGCCAGCAGCTTAGCGGGACAGGGGGCTTACGAGCAGTACTTC. Amino acid sequence: CASSLAGQGAYEQYF. Full variable domain (rest looked up from reference TRBV13 and TRBJ2-7): AAGVIQSPRHLIKEKRETATLKCYPIPRHDTVYWYQQGPGQDPQFLISFYEKMQSDKGSIPDRFSAQQFSDYHSELNMSSLELGDSALYFCASSLAGQGAYEQYFGPGTRLTVT.

The V and J genes are TRBV7-2 and TRBJ2-1, with 7 bases lining up with TRBD2. V lost 5 bases and J lost 5; bases outside the gene matches: 9. Germline V gene lookup returns CDR1 SGHTA and CDR2 FQGNSA. CDR3 length: 15 residues. The CDR3 bases are TGTGCCAGCAGCCCCACCCGACTAGCAGACAATGAGCAGTTCTTC. This gives the protein CASSPTRLADNEQFF.

The rearrangement joins TRBV6-5 to TRBJ1-1; 7 bases line up with TRBD1. The ends lost 6 bases at V and 7 bases at J; junction bases unmatched: 8. This CDR3 comprises 13 residues. Germline V lookup: CDR1 MNHEY, CDR2 SVGAGI. CDR3 sequence: CASSARDRFEAFF. DNA of the CDR3: TGTGCCAGCAGCGCCCGGGACAGATTTGAAGCTTTCTTT.

The genes are TRBV7-3 and TRBJ2-2, with 9 bases matching TRBD1. The CDR3 has 16 amino acids. CDR1 SGHTA and CDR2 FQGTGA come from the germline V gene. J lost 3 bases, V lost 2 bases, and 4 bases had no gene match. CDR3 sequence: CASSLEQGAYTGELFF. The CDR3 nucleotides read TGTGCCAGCAGCTTAGAACAGGGGGCTTACACCGGGGAGCTGTTTTTT.

The gene calls are TRBV6-6 and TRBJ1-4; possible D gene TRBD1, 5 bases. Germline values: CDR1 MNHNY, CDR2 SVGAGI (reference sequence). With 2 bases removed from V and 2 bases from J, the gap between germline ends came to 12 bases. This CDR3 has 16 amino acids. CDR3 sequence reads: CASSYGGTRTNEKLFF. The CDR3 nucleotides are TGTGCCAGCAGTTACGGGGGGACCCGGACTAATGAAAAACTGTTTTTT.

This clone was seen a handful of times. This chain connects TRBV5-1 to TRBJ2-2; 9 bases are shared with TRBD2. The V segment lost 4 bases and the J segment 7 bases; nucleotides outside the gene matches: 8. Germline CDR1 is SGHRS and CDR2 is YFSETQ. The CDR3 consists of 15 residues. For the CDR3, the DNA is TGCGCCAGCAGCCCCGGGGGACTAGCAATCGGGGAGCTGTTTTTT. Translating gives CASSPGGLAIGELFF.

J is TRBJ1-5 and V is TRBV27; 9 positions match TRBD1. In germline, CDR1 is MNHEY, CDR2 SMNVEV (reference sequence). The CDR3 spans 15 residues. After removal of 2 bases from V and 6 bases from J, the junction contained 5 bases not matched to a gene. DNA for the CDR3: TGTGCCAGCAGTTTACTGGGACAGGGTGGTCAGCCCCAGCATTTT. It yields the protein CASSLLGQGGQPQHF.

The chain recombines TRBV5-1 with TRBJ2-2, with TRBD2 matching 11 bases. V trimming: 5 bases; J trimming: 4 bases; junction bases outside the gene matches: 4. Germline-derived CDR1 and CDR2 are SGHRS and YFSETQ. The CDR3 has 15 amino acids. In nucleotides, the CDR3 is TGCGCCAGCAGAGAGGGACTAGCGGCCACCGGGGAGCTGTTTTTT. Protein: CASREGLAATGELFF.

The chain employs TRBV6-5 and TRBJ2-3; TRBD2 matches 9 bases. The germline CDR1 and CDR2 sequences are MNHEY and SVGAGI. This CDR3 has 15 amino acids. V dropped 0 bases and J dropped 4; count of bases not matched to a gene: 2. The CDR3 protein is CASSYSAGGADTQYF. The CDR3 nucleotides are TGTGCCAGCAGTTACTCCGCGGGGGGGGCAGATACGCAGTATTTT.

The V call is TRBV5-1, the J call TRBJ1-5, with a tentative D call TRBD1 (5 bases). The CDR3 is 16 amino acids. V was clipped by 0 bases and J by 1 base, with 11 bases between them. The germline V gene encodes CDR1 SGHRS and CDR2 YFSETQ. CDR3 in amino acids: CASSLVWPGSNQPQHF. CDR3 sequence (DNA): TGCGCCAGCAGCTTGGTATGGCCAGGGAGCAATCAGCCCCAGCATTTT.

The chain uses TRBV9 and TRBJ1-1; a possible D gene is TRBD1 (6 bases). The CDR3 length is 15 residues. Germline assignment: CDR1 SGDLS and CDR2 YYNGEE. V was shortened by 2 bases and J by 5 bases, with 16 bases between the two germline ends. The CDR3 reads CASSVVTGRVTEAFF. DNA for the CDR3: TGTGCCAGCAGCGTGGTAACAGGGAGAGTAACTGAAGCTTTCTTT.

This clone was seen just once. The chain couples TRBV5-8 to TRBJ1-1, with D hard to call. Germline CDR1 and CDR2: SGHTS and YDEGEE. CDR3 length: 15 residues. V lost 0 bases and J lost 0, with 9 bases in between. This CDR3 is CASSLDTVMNTEAFF. The CDR3 DNA sequence: TGTGCCAGCAGCTTGGACACAGTCATGAACACTGAAGCTTTCTTT.

This clone was found once. This chain uses TRBV5-4 with TRBJ2-3, with a weak D call TRBD1 (6 bases). The CDR3 runs 15 residues. Between the trimmed V and J ends, which lost 0 bases and 11 bases, there was a span of 19 bases. Germline V gene lookup returns CDR1 SGHNT and CDR2 YYREEE (reference sequence). In DNA form, the CDR3 reads TGTGCCAGCAGCTTGGGACAGGAAGGCGACAGGATGCAGTATTTT. Translated: CASSLGQEGDRMQYF. Based on the CDR3 plus reference TRBV5-4 and TRBJ2-3, the full variable domain is ETGVTQSPTHLIKTRGQQVTLRCSSQSGHNTVSWYQQALGQGPQFIFQYYREEENGRGNFPPRFSGLQFPNYSSELNVNALELDDSALYLCASSLGQEGDRMQYFGPGTRLTVL.

The chain carries TRBV7-8 and TRBJ2-5; 13 nucleotides line up with TRBD2. Trimming took 4 bases from V and 7 from J; bases not matched to a gene: 9. CDR1 SGHVS and CDR2 FQNEAQ come from the germline V gene. This CDR3 is built from 16 residues. The CDR3 is CASSSGTSGTRRTQYF. For the CDR3, the DNA is TGTGCCAGCAGCTCCGGGACTAGCGGGACACGGAGGACCCAGTACTTC.

This clone was found once. Other DNA sequences in the sample encode the same CDR3. V is TRBV18 and J is TRBJ1-4, with D tentatively TRBD1 (6 bases). Deletions cut 6 bases from V and 5 bases from J, with 13 bases between. Germline CDR1 reads KGHSH; CDR2 reads LQKENI. The CDR3 is made up of 14 amino acids. CDR3 residues: CASSPIQGNEKLFF. CDR3 coding DNA: TGTGCCAGCTCCCCTATCCAGGGGAATGAAAAACTGTTTTTT. The whole variable domain, filled in from reference TRBV18 and TRBJ1-4, reads NAGVMQNPRHLVRRRGQEARLRCSPMKGHSHVYWYRQLPEEGLKFMVYLQKENIIDESGMPKERFSAEFPKEGPSILRIQQVVRGDSAAYFCASSPIQGNEKLFFGSGTQLSVL.

The V call is TRBV19, the J call TRBJ2-7; 10 positions agree with TRBD1. The CDR3 sequence is 16 residues long. Per the germline V gene, CDR1 is LNHDA and CDR2 is SQIVND (reference sequence). The trim removed 5 bases at V and 1 base at J, leaving 8 bases unmatched. The CDR3 loop is CASSSSRDRGSYEQYF. For the CDR3, the DNA is TGTGCCAGTAGTTCGTCCCGGGACAGGGGTTCCTACGAGCAGTACTTC. The whole variable domain, filled in from reference TRBV19 and TRBJ2-7, reads DGGITQSPKYLFRKEGQNVTLSCEQNLNHDAMYWYRQDPGQGLRLIYYSQIVNDFQKGDIAEGYSVSREKKESFPLTVTSAQKNPTAFYLCASSSSRDRGSYEQYFGPGTRLTVT.

The chain joins TRBV25-1 to TRBJ1-2, with D possibly being TRBD1 (5 bases). The V gene's germline CDR1 is MGHDK and CDR2 SYGVNS. CDR3 size: 14 residues. The V end lost 1 base, the J end lost 6 bases, and 12 bases lay between the germline ends. The CDR3 DNA reads TGTGCCAGCAGTGAATTCGGAGGGGTCAATGGCTACACCTTC. It encodes CASSEFGGVNGYTF.

This chain joins TRBV5-5 and TRBJ1-4; D may be TRBD1 (5 bases). Deletions cut 4 bases from V and 8 bases from J, with 15 bases between. The germline V gene encodes CDR1 SGHKS and CDR2 YYEKEE (reference sequence). This CDR3 is built from 14 residues. The CDR3 bases are TGTGCCAGCAGCGTCGGAGGGGTCGGGGAAAAACTGTTTTTT. Its translation is CASSVGGVGEKLFF.

This rearrangement joins TRBV27 to TRBJ1-4; D not certain. The CDR3 length is 12 residues. Germline assignment: CDR1 MNHEY and CDR2 SMNVEV (reference sequence). Trimming took 6 bases from V and 7 from J, leaving 9 bases between them. The CDR3 sequence is CASRTNGEKLFF. As DNA, the CDR3 is TGTGCCAGCAGAACAAATGGTGAAAAACTGTTTTTT.

The J gene is TRBJ2-5, the V gene TRBV19; possibly TRBD2 for D (6 bases). This CDR3 is 18 amino acids long. The germline CDR1 and CDR2 sequences are LNHDA and SQIVND (reference sequence). V lost 3 bases and J 7 bases, leaving 27 bases between the germline ends. CDR3 amino acids: CASSMSTDGGSIGGTQYF. As DNA, the CDR3 is TGTGCCAGTAGTATGTCGACGGACGGAGGGTCCATCGGGGGGACCCAGTACTTC.

V and J are TRBV5-8 and TRBJ2-3; TRBD2 aligns across 12 bases. There are 16 residues in the CDR3. Germline V lookup: CDR1 SGHTS, CDR2 YDEGEE. After removal of 3 bases from V and 3 bases from J, the junction contained 5 bases not matched to a gene. The CDR3 sequence is CASSYPGLAGTDTQYF. Here the CDR3 DNA reads TGTGCCAGCAGCTATCCTGGACTAGCGGGAACAGATACGCAGTATTTT.